This is a list of T cell receptor beta chains from one sample in a study of CD8+ T cells in alopecia areata. Sequencing was performed with immunoSEQ multiplex PCR; in TCRdb, only in-frame clones are kept and a portion is missing. Of about 200,000 clones listed, around two fifths are singletons. Sequencing was performed on CD4+ T cells sorted from blood, taken around week 31, from a patient treated with tofacitinib. The receptor set was obtained from a human donor with alopecia areata. Each CDR3 is given with its conserved first and last residue. Fields, in order: clone size, V gene, J gene, D gene, CDR3 protein, CDR3 DNA. The D gene is left open where the match is weak. Clone sizes are given selectively: once, few, many, or a class where the clone is expanded.

clone_size: NA
v_call: TRBV5-7
j_call: TRBJ2-7
d_call: TRBD1
cdr3_aa: CASSQGTGAHEQYF
cdr3_nt: TGTGCCAGCAGCCAGGGGACAGGGGCACACGAGCAGTACTTC

clone_size: few
v_call: TRBV19
j_call: TRBJ2-1
d_call: NA
cdr3_aa: CASSIKVMTHQQFF
cdr3_nt: TGTGCCAGTAGTATCAAAGTTATGACCCATCAGCAGTTCTTC

clone_size: NA
v_call: TRBV6-5
j_call: TRBJ2-7
d_call: NA
cdr3_aa: CASTLQWGYEQYF
cdr3_nt: TGTGCCAGCACCCTTCAGTGGGGCTACGAGCAGTACTTC

clone_size: few
v_call: TRBV19
j_call: TRBJ2-3
d_call: NA
cdr3_aa: CASSPDRSSTDTQYF
cdr3_nt: TGTGCCAGTAGTCCCGACAGGTCTAGCACAGATACGCAGTATTTT

clone_size: once
v_call: TRBV5-6
j_call: TRBJ2-1
d_call: NA
cdr3_aa: CASSLGLSSYNEQFF
cdr3_nt: TGTGCCAGCAGCTTAGGACTGAGCTCCTACAATGAGCAGTTCTTC

clone_size: NA
v_call: TRBV2
j_call: TRBJ2-7
d_call: TRBD1
cdr3_aa: CATKDRRYEQYF
cdr3_nt: TGTGCCACCAAGGACAGGCGCTACGAGCAGTACTTC

clone_size: NA
v_call: TRBV5-1
j_call: TRBJ1-4
d_call: NA
cdr3_aa: CASSRSRPPEEKLFF
cdr3_nt: TGCGCCAGCAGCCGAAGTCGCCCACCAGAGGAAAAACTGTTTTTT

clone_size: NA
v_call: TRBV18
j_call: TRBJ2-5
d_call: TRBD1
cdr3_aa: CASLGTEETQYF
cdr3_nt: TGTGCCAGCCTCGGGACAGAAGAGACCCAGTACTTC

clone_size: few
v_call: TRBV7-9
j_call: TRBJ1-2
d_call: NA
cdr3_aa: CASSLAGRVGYGYTF
cdr3_nt: TGTGCCAGCAGCTTAGCGGGGAGGGTCGGCTATGGCTACACCTTC

clone_size: NA
v_call: TRBV14
j_call: TRBJ2-7
d_call: TRBD1
cdr3_aa: CASSPIRGQLYEQYF
cdr3_nt: TGTGCCAGCAGCCCAATAAGGGGACAGCTCTACGAGCAGTACTTC

clone_size: few
v_call: TRBV18
j_call: TRBJ1-4
d_call: NA
cdr3_aa: CASSPREGTNEKLFF
cdr3_nt: TGTGCCAGCTCACCCCGCGAGGGGACTAATGAAAAACTGTTTTTT

clone_size: NA
v_call: TRBV29-1
j_call: TRBJ2-3
d_call: NA
cdr3_aa: CSVDSWSTDTQYF
cdr3_nt: TGCAGCGTTGACAGTTGGAGCACAGATACGCAGTATTTT

clone_size: many
v_call: TRBV4-1
j_call: TRBJ2-7
d_call: TRBD1
cdr3_aa: CASSQKPGQGANEQYF
cdr3_nt: TGCGCCAGCAGCCAGAAGCCGGGACAGGGGGCCAACGAGCAGTACTTC

clone_size: NA
v_call: TRBV30
j_call: TRBJ2-7
d_call: TRBD1
cdr3_aa: CAWSVNTGGPYEQYF
cdr3_nt: TGTGCCTGGAGCGTAAATACAGGGGGCCCCTACGAGCAGTACTTC

clone_size: NA
v_call: TRBV7-8
j_call: TRBJ1-5
d_call: NA
cdr3_aa: CASSLRGNQPQHF
cdr3_nt: TGTGCCAGCAGCTTGCGCGGCAATCAGCCCCAGCATTTT

clone_size: NA
v_call: TRBV18
j_call: TRBJ2-3
d_call: TRBD2
cdr3_aa: CASSPPGLAGGPDTQYF
cdr3_nt: TGTGCCAGCTCACCTCCGGGACTAGCGGGGGGGCCGGATACGCAGTATTTT

clone_size: NA
v_call: TRBV18
j_call: TRBJ2-6
d_call: NA
cdr3_aa: CASSPPGLNRVSGANVLTF
cdr3_nt: TGTGCCAGCTCACCTCCGGGACTTAATCGAGTCTCTGGGGCCAACGTCCTGACTTTC

clone_size: NA
v_call: TRBV25-1
j_call: TRBJ2-7
d_call: TRBD1
cdr3_aa: CASTTNGQGYEQYF
cdr3_nt: TGTGCCAGCACCACTAACGGACAGGGGTACGAGCAGTACTTC

clone_size: NA
v_call: TRBV7-3
j_call: TRBJ2-1
d_call: TRBD2
cdr3_aa: CASAGTMLGEQFF
cdr3_nt: TGTGCCAGCGCCGGGACTATGTTAGGTGAGCAGTTCTTC

clone_size: NA
v_call: TRBV16
j_call: TRBJ1-1
d_call: NA
cdr3_aa: CASSPNTEAFF
cdr3_nt: TGTGCCAGCAGCCCGAACACTGAAGCTTTCTTT

clone_size: NA
v_call: TRBV5-1
j_call: TRBJ2-7
d_call: NA
cdr3_aa: CASSLGSRGFNEQYF
cdr3_nt: TGCGCCAGCAGCTTGGGTTCGAGGGGTTTCAACGAGCAGTACTTC

clone_size: NA
v_call: TRBV11-2
j_call: TRBJ1-2
d_call: NA
cdr3_aa: CASSLLETKIYGYTF
cdr3_nt: TGTGCCAGCAGCCTCCTCGAGACAAAGATTTATGGCTACACCTTC

clone_size: NA
v_call: TRBV4-2
j_call: TRBJ2-1
d_call: TRBD2
cdr3_aa: CASSQEKLAGDEQFF
cdr3_nt: TGTGCCAGCAGCCAAGAAAAACTAGCGGGGGATGAGCAGTTCTTC

clone_size: NA
v_call: TRBV5-4
j_call: TRBJ2-3
d_call: TRBD2
cdr3_aa: CASSLLALEVDTQYF
cdr3_nt: TGTGCCAGCAGCTTACTAGCGCTAGAGGTTGATACGCAGTATTTT